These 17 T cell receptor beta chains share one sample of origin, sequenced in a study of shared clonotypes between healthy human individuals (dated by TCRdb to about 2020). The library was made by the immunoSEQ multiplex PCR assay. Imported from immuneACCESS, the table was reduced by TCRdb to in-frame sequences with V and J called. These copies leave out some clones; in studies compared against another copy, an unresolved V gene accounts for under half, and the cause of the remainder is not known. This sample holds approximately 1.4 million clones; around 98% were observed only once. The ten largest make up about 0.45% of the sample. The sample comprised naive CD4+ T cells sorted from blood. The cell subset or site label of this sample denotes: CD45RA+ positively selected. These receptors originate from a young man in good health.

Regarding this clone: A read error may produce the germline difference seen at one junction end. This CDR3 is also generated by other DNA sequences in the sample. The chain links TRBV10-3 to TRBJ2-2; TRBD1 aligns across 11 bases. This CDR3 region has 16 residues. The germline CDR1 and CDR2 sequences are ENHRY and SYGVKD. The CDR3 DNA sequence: TGCGCCATCAGTGACAGGGGACAGGGGGGAGCCGGGGAGCTGTTTTTT. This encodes CAISDRGQGGAGELFF.

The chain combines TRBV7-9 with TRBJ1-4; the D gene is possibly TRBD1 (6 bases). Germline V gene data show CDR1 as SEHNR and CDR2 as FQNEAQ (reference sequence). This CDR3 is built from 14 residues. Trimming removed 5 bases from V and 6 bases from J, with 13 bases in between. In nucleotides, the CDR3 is TGTGCCAGCAGCCCCAGGGGAGTGCATGAAAAACTGTTTTTT. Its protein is CASSPRGVHEKLFF. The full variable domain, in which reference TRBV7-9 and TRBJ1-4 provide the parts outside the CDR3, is DTGVSQNPRHKITKRGQNVTFRCDPISEHNRLYWYRQTLGQGPEFLTYFQNEAQLEKSRLLSDRFSAERPKGSFSTLEIQRTEQGDSAMYLCASSPRGVHEKLFFGSGTQLSVL.

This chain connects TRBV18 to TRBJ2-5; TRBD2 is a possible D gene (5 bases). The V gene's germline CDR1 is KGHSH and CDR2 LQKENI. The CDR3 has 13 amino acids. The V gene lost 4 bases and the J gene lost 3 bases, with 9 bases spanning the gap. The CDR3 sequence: CASSLAGKETQYF. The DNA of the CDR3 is TGTGCCAGCTCACTGGCGGGTAAAGAGACCCAGTACTTC. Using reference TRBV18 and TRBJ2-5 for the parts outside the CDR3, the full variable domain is NAGVMQNPRHLVRRRGQEARLRCSPMKGHSHVYWYRQLPEEGLKFMVYLQKENIIDESGMPKERFSAEFPKEGPSILRIQQVVRGDSAAYFCASSLAGKETQYFGPGTRLLVL.

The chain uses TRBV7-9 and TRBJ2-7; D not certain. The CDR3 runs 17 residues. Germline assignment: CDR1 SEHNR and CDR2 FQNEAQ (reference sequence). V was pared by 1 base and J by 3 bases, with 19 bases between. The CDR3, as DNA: TGTGCCAGCAGCTTAGGTGTCGACTCGGAGTCAATCTACGAGCAGTACTTC. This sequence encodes CASSLGVDSESIYEQYF.

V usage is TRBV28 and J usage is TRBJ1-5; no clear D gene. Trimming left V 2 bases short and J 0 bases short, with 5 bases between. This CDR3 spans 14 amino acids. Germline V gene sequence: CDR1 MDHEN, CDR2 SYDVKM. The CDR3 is CASSLQFSNQPQHF. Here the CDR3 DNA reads TGTGCCAGCAGTTTACAGTTTAGCAATCAGCCCCAGCATTTT.

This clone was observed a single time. The CDR3: CASSLRRRLAGASTGELFF. CDR3 nucleotide sequence: TGTGCCAGCAGCTTACGACGGCGGCTAGCGGGAGCAAGTACCGGGGAGCTGTTTTTT. The V call is TRBV11-2, the J call TRBJ2-2; 10 positions match TRBD2. There are 19 residues in the CDR3. The ends lost 2 bases at V and 5 bases at J; junction bases unmatched: 14. CDR1 is SGHAT and CDR2 is FQNNGV in the germline V gene.

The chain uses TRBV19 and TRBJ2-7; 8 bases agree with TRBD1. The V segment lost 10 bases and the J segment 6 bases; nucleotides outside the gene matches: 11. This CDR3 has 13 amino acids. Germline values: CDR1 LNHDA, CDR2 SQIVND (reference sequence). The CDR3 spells CATSGTGRFEQYF. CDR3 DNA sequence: TGTGCCACCTCCGGGACAGGTAGATTCGAGCAGTACTTC.

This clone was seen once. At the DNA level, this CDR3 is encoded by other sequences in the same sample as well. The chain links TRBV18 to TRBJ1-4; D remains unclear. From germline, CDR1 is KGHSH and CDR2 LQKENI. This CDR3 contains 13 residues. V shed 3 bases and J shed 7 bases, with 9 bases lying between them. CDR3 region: CASSPPGSEKLFF. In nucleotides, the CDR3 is TGTGCCAGCTCACCTCCGGGAAGTGAAAAACTGTTTTTT.

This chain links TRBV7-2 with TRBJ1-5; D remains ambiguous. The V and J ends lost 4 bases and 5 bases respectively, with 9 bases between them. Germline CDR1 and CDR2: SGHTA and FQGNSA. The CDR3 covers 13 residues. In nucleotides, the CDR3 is TGTGCCAGCAGCTCACAACAAGATCAGCCCCAGCATTTT. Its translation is CASSSQQDQPQHF. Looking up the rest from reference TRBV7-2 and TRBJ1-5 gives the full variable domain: GAGVSQSPSNKVTEKGKDVELRCDPISGHTALYWYRQSLGQGLEFLIYFQGNSAPDKSGLPSDRFSAERTGGSVSTLTIQRTQQEDSAVYLCASSSQQDQPQHFGDGTRLSIL.

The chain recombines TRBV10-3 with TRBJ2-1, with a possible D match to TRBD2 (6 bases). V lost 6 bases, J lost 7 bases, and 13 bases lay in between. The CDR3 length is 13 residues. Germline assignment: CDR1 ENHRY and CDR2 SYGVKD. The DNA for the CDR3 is TGTGCCATCAGGGAGACTAGAGAGAATGAGCAGTTCTTC. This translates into CAIRETRENEQFF.

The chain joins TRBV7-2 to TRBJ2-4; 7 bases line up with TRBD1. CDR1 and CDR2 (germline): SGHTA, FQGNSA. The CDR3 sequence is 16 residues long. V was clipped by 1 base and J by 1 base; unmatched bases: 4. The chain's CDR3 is CASSLVGRGAKNIQYF. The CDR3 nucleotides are TGTGCCAGCAGCTTAGTCGGCAGGGGGGCCAAAAACATTCAGTACTTC.

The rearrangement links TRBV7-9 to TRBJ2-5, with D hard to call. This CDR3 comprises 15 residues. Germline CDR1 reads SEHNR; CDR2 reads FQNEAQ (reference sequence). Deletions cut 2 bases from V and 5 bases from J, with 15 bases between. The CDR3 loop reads CASSLRTPLGETQYF. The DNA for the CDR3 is TGTGCCAGCAGCTTACGCACCCCGCTCGGGGAGACCCAGTACTTC.

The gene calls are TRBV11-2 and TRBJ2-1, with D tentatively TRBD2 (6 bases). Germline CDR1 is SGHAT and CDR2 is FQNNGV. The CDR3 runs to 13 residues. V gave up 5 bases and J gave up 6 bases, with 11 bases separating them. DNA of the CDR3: TGTGCCAGCAGCCCTCGGGGGACCAATGAGCAGTTCTTC. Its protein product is CASSPRGTNEQFF.

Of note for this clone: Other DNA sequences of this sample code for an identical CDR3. This CDR3 is CAISEKTDTQYF. As DNA, the CDR3 is TGTGCCATCAGTGAGAAAACAGATACGCAGTATTTT. The genes are TRBV10-3 and TRBJ2-3; no clear D gene. The CDR3 extends over 12 amino acids. Deletions cut 2 bases from V and 3 bases from J, with 3 bases between. Germline V lookup: CDR1 ENHRY, CDR2 SYGVKD.

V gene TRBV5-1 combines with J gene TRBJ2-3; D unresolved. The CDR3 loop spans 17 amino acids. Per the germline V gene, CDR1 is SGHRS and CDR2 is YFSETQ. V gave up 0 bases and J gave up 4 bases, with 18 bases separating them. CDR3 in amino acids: CASSLALLSTSPDTQYF. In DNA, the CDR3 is TGCGCCAGCAGCTTGGCTTTGCTTAGCACCTCCCCAGATACGCAGTATTTT.

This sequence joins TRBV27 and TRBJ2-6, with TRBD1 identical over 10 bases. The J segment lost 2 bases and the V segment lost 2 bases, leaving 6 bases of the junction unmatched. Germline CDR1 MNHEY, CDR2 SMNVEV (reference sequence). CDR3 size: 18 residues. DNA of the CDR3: TGTGCCAGCAGTTTAGGCGGGACAGGGGCTACTGGGGCCAACGTCCTGACTTTC. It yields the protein CASSLGGTGATGANVLTF.

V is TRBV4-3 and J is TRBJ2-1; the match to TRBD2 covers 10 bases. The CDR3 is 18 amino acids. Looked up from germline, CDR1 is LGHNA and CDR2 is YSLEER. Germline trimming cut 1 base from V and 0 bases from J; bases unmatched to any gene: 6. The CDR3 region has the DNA TGCGCCAGCAGCCAAGGAGTTAGCGGGAGGAGCTCCTACAATGAGCAGTTCTTC. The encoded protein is CASSQGVSGRSSYNEQFF.